This T cell receptor beta chain was identified in a study of vaccination effects on CD4 cells after COVID-19. Viral peptide pool expansion of antigen-specific CD4+ T cells preceded sequencing in the ViraFEST assay. Investigators separated out CD4+ T cells once around 10 days of culture had passed. None of the vaccinated had previously contracted SARS-CoV-2, and their nucleocapsid antibodies tested negative. After removal of 6 bases from V and 7 bases from J, the junction contained 5 bases not matched to a gene. CDR1 and CDR2 from the germline V gene are MNHEY and SVGAGI. There are 13 residues in the CDR3. This clone was detected only once. Its antigen is still unknown. Study conclusions and caveats: Marked clonal contraction of both clone types appeared late after vaccination.

Assay: immunoSEQ multiplex PCR; the TCRdb copy retains only in-frame clones and omits some. The sample holds about 40,000 clones, around 67% seen once. The sequence derives from a human donor who received a COVID-19 vaccine. The chain is built from TRBV6-5 and TRBJ1-2; TRBD1 agrees at 10 bases. The specimen comprised CD4+ T cells from PBMCs cultured with SARS-CoV-2 spike peptides, sampled before COVID-19 vaccination. The CDR3 DNA reads as TGTGCCAGCAGCACCCGGGACAGGGGTGGCTACACCTTC. Protein: CASSTRDRGGYTF.